The 16 T cell receptor beta chains presented below share a single source sample, sequenced in a study of Tregs in tolerant kidney transplant recipients. This table comes from immunoSEQ multiplex PCR, and its TCRdb copy is limited to in-frame clones, with some not included. This repertoire includes about 30,000 clones. Sequenced here: CD8+ T cells from blood, sampled before the transplant. The receptors stem from a human donor who received a combined kidney and bone marrow transplant.

For this clone: The read halts 3 residues ahead of the CDR3 end, with the missing end drawn from the germline J gene. The gene calls are TRBV10-3 and TRBJ2-7, with 10 bases matching TRBD1. V trimming: 0 bases; J trimming: 2 bases; junction bases outside the gene matches: 4. The germline gives CDR1 ENHRY, CDR2 SYGVKD. The CDR3 has 16 amino acids. The CDR3 DNA, read in part, is TGTGCCATCAGTGAGTCGCGGGACAGGGGTACCTACGAG. It specifies CAISESRDRGTYE. The full CDR3 sequence reads CAISESRDRGTYEQYF.

Remarks on this clone: Read coverage stops 3 residues before the CDR3 terminus; the germline J gene supplies the remainder. V is TRBV14 and J is TRBJ2-7; D possibly corresponds to TRBD1 (7 bases). The CDR3 contains 16 residues. V lost 1 base, J lost 0 bases, and 13 bases lay in between. The V gene's germline CDR1 is SGHDN and CDR2 FVKESK. The CDR3 region is CASSQVPGGSSYEQYF. CDR3 bases read: TGTGCCAGCAGCCAAGTTCCAGGGGGGAGCTCCTACGAG.

With regard to this clone: The read ends 3 residues early relative to the CDR3; the germline J gene fills the gap. The chain joins TRBV19 to TRBJ2-7, with 10 nucleotides matching TRBD1. This CDR3 has 16 residues. CDR1 is LNHDA and CDR2 is SQIVND in the germline V gene (reference sequence). The junction had 5 bases not matched to a gene; V was cut back by 2 bases and J by 1 base. Here the CDR3 reads CASSIRRGQGSYEQYF. The covered CDR3 bases are TGTGCCAGTAGTATACGAAGGGGACAGGGGTCCTACGAG. The whole variable domain, filled in from reference TRBV19 and TRBJ2-7, reads DGGITQSPKYLFRKEGQNVTLSCEQNLNHDAMYWYRQDPGQGLRLIYYSQIVNDFQKGDIAEGYSVSREKKESFPLTVTSAQKNPTAFYLCASSIRRGQGSYEQYFGPGTRLTVT.

The CDR3 DNA, read in part, is TGTGCCAGTAGTATAGACCAGGGGGCAGGGGCTAACACTGAA. Its protein product is CASSIDQGAGANTE. In full, the CDR3 is CASSIDQGAGANTEAFF. The chain links TRBV19 to TRBJ1-1; 8 positions match TRBD1. The CDR3 goes on 3 residues after the read ends, and that part is filled in from the germline J gene. Losses at the gene ends were 0 bases for V and 2 bases for J; bases not matched to a gene: 8. The CDR3 covers 17 residues. Germline CDR1 LNHDA, CDR2 SQIVND (reference sequence). The full variable domain, completed using reference TRBV19 and TRBJ1-1, is DGGITQSPKYLFRKEGQNVTLSCEQNLNHDAMYWYRQDPGQGLRLIYYSQIVNDFQKGDIAEGYSVSREKKESFPLTVTSAQKNPTAFYLCASSIDQGAGANTEAFFGQGTRLTVV.

On this clone: The read comes to an end 3 residues before the CDR3 does, leaving the germline J gene to fill in the end. The chain carries TRBV19 and TRBJ1-5, with unresolved D. V was clipped by 10 bases and J by 3 bases, with 10 bases between them. The CDR3 covers 12 residues. Germline V gives CDR1 LNHDA, CDR2 SQIVND (reference sequence). The CDR3 bases that were read are TGTGCCACCGCGGGGTTCAATCAGCCC. Translated, it gives CATAGFNQP. The entire CDR3 protein is CATAGFNQPQHF.

Details on this clone: The sequenced fragment ends 3 residues before the CDR3 boundary, so the rest is inferred from the germline J gene. V gene TRBV20-1 combines with J gene TRBJ2-1, with D perhaps TRBD2 (5 bases). The V gene's germline CDR1 is DFQATT and CDR2 SNEGSKA (reference sequence). The CDR3 is made up of 16 amino acids. The V end was cut by 6 bases, the J end by 1 base, with 19 bases between. Partial CDR3 DNA: TGCAGTGCAACCCACGGTCTTTCGGGGTCCTACAATGAG. This codes for CSATHGLSGSYNE. The entire CDR3 reads CSATHGLSGSYNEQFF.

Notes on this clone: The missing CDR3 end, 3 residues past where the read stops, is filled in from the germline J gene. V gene TRBV7-9 combines with J gene TRBJ2-7, with 10 bases aligning to TRBD2. V shed 5 bases, J shed 5 bases, and the junction held 6 bases outside the gene matches. The CDR3 is 14 amino acids. CDR1 SEHNR and CDR2 FQNEAQ come from the germline V gene (reference sequence). CDR3: CASSDGLAANEQYF. The part of the CDR3 DNA that was read is TGTGCCAGCAGCGATGGACTAGCGGCTAACGAG. Drawing the rest from reference TRBV7-9 and TRBJ2-7, the complete variable domain is DTGVSQNPRHKITKRGQNVTFRCDPISEHNRLYWYRQTLGQGPEFLTYFQNEAQLEKSRLLSDRFSAERPKGSFSTLEIQRTEQGDSAMYLCASSDGLAANEQYFGPGTRLTVT.

As concerns this clone: Read coverage stops 3 residues before the CDR3 terminus; the germline J gene supplies the remainder. J is TRBJ2-7 and V is TRBV2; 11 nucleotides agree with TRBD2. Germline assignment: CDR1 SNHLY and CDR2 FYNNEI. The CDR3 spans 16 residues. The trim removed 6 bases at V and 4 bases at J, leaving 11 bases unmatched. This CDR3 reads CASRPFTSGRVYEQYF. The sequenced part of the CDR3 DNA is TGTGCCAGCAGGCCATTTACTAGCGGGAGAGTGTACGAG.

For this clone: The missing CDR3 end, 3 residues past where the read stops, is filled in from the germline J gene. The chain is built from TRBV6-2 or TRBV6-3 and TRBJ2-7; TRBD2 matches 7 bases. The germline gives CDR1 MNHEY, CDR2 SVGEGT. Germline trimming cut 4 bases from V and 2 bases from J; bases unmatched to any gene: 2. CDR3 length equals 13 residues. This CDR3 is CASSWAGAYEQYF. The DNA read from the CDR3 is TGTGCCAGCAGTTGGGCGGGAGCCTACGAG.

Points on this clone: The read halts 3 residues ahead of the CDR3 end, with the missing end drawn from the germline J gene. This chain links TRBV19 with TRBJ2-7; 10 bases align to TRBD2. Germline CDR1 is LNHDA and CDR2 is SQIVND (reference sequence). This CDR3 has 14 residues. After removal of 5 bases from V and 0 bases from J, the junction contained 1 base not matched to a gene. The CDR3 sequence is CASSASGSSYEQYF. Partial CDR3 DNA: TGTGCCAGTAGTGCTAGCGGGAGCTCCTACGAG. Full variable domain (remainder filled in from reference TRBV19 and TRBJ2-7): DGGITQSPKYLFRKEGQNVTLSCEQNLNHDAMYWYRQDPGQGLRLIYYSQIVNDFQKGDIAEGYSVSREKKESFPLTVTSAQKNPTAFYLCASSASGSSYEQYFGPGTRLTVT.

A word on this clone: The sequenced fragment ends 3 residues before the CDR3 boundary, so the rest is inferred from the germline J gene. The chain is built from TRBV29-1 and TRBJ2-7; TRBD2 is a possible D gene (5 bases). In germline, CDR1 is SQVTM, CDR2 ANQGSEA. The CDR3 is made up of 15 amino acids. V was shortened by 4 bases and J by 6 bases, with 22 bases between the two germline ends. The CDR3 here is CSVAGSQTSGVEQYF. The sequenced CDR3 bases are TGCAGCGTTGCTGGCAGTCAAACCTCCGGGGTCGAG.

As to this clone: The sequence runs out 3 residues before the end of the CDR3; the remainder is reconstructed from the germline J gene. The V gene is TRBV7-2, the J gene TRBJ1-2; D is perhaps TRBD1 (5 bases). CDR1 is SGHTA and CDR2 is FQGNSA in the germline V gene. The germline V and J ends were trimmed by 4 bases and 0 bases, with 12 bases remaining between them. The CDR3 loop spans 15 amino acids. The CDR3 DNA, read in part, is TGTGCCAGCAGCTCGGGGGGGGAACCTAACTATGGC. This translates into CASSSGGEPNYG. The entire CDR3 sequence reads CASSSGGEPNYGYTF.

Concerning this clone itself: The read ends 3 residues early relative to the CDR3; the germline J gene fills the gap. This sequence joins TRBV5-5 and TRBJ2-1, with D maybe TRBD1 (5 bases). The CDR3 has 13 residues. V lost 6 bases and J 3 bases, leaving 10 bases between the germline ends. The V gene's germline CDR1 is SGHKS and CDR2 YYEKEE (reference sequence). Partial CDR3 DNA: TGTGCCAGCACCAGGGTCGTCTACAATGAG. Its protein product is CASTRVVYNE. The whole CDR3 region reads CASTRVVYNEQFF.

The CDR3 is CAWRAGQGAERGTQYF. Incomplete CDR3 DNA: TGTGCCTGGAGAGCGGGACAGGGGGCCGAAAGGGGGACC. This chain joins TRBV30 and TRBJ2-5; 12 bases fit TRBD1. The CDR3 goes on 3 residues after the read ends, and that part is filled in from the germline J gene. The germline V gene encodes CDR1 GTSNPN and CDR2 SVGIG (reference sequence). After removal of 3 bases from V and 7 bases from J, the junction contained 12 bases not matched to a gene. The length of the CDR3 is 16 residues. The variable domain in full, with the rest retrieved from reference TRBV30 and TRBJ2-5, is SQTIHQWPATLVQPVGSPLSLECTVEGTSNPNLYWYRQAAGRGLQLLFYSVGIGQISSEVPQNLSASRPQDRQFILSSKKLLLSDSGFYLCAWRAGQGAERGTQYFGPGTRLLVL.

A remark on this clone: The read finishes 3 residues shy of the CDR3 end, and the germline J gene is used to complete it. The chain is built from TRBV5-1 and TRBJ2-5; the D gene is possibly TRBD2 (7 bases). Germline V gene data show CDR1 as SGHRS and CDR2 as YFSETQ. With 1 base removed from V and 5 bases from J, the gap between germline ends came to 15 bases. CDR3 length: 15 amino acids. CDR3 protein: CASSLMGGAGETQYF. The sequenced CDR3 bases are TGCGCCAGCAGCTTGATGGGGGGGGCCGGCGAGACC.

The part of the CDR3 DNA that was read is TGTGCCTGGAGGTCATATACAGGGGCGGGTGAAAAA. Its protein product is CAWRSYTGAGEK. The complete CDR3 sequence is CAWRSYTGAGEKLFF. The chain is built from TRBV30 and TRBJ1-4; 7 bases match TRBD1. The CDR3 goes on 3 residues after the read ends, and that part is filled in from the germline J gene. V was clipped by 3 bases and J by 7 bases; unmatched bases: 11. There are 15 residues in the CDR3. Germline values: CDR1 GTSNPN, CDR2 SVGIG (reference sequence).